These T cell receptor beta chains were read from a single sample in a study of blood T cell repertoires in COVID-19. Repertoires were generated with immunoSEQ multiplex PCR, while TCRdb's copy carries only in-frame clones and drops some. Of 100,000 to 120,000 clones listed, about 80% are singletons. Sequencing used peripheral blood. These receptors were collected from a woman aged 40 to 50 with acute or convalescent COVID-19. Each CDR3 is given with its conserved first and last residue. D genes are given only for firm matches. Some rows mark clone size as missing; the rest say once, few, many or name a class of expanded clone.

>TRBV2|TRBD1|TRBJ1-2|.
CASRQGAEGYTF
TGTGCCAGCAGACAGGGGGCGGAGGGCTACACCTTC
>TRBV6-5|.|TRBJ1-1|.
CASSRGQSEAFF
TGTGCCAGCAGTCGAGGACAGTCTGAAGCTTTCTTT
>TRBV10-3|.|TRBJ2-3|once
CAIRPTGSTDTQYF
TGTGCCATCAGGCCCACAGGTAGCACAGATACGCAGTATTTT
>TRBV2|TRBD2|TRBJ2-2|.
CASRKREGNTGELFF
TGTGCCAGCAGGAAAAGGGAGGGTAACACCGGGGAGCTGTTTTTT
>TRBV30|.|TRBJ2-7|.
CAWSRGQGKTEQYF
TGTGCCTGGAGTCGGGGCCAGGGGAAGACCGAGCAGTACTTC
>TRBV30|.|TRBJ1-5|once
CACTGSHSNQPQHF
TGTGCCTGTACAGGGAGCCATAGCAATCAGCCCCAGCATTTT
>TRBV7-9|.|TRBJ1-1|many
CASSPAGPGRGTEAFF
TGTGCCAGCAGCCCTGCCGGACCAGGGCGGGGAACTGAAGCTTTCTTT
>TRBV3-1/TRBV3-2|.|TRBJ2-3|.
CASSLGGAGDTQYF
TGTGCCAGCAGCCTAGGCGGGGCTGGAGATACGCAGTATTTT
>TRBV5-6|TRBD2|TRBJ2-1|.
CASREAGLGNEQFF
TGTGCCAGCCGGGAGGCAGGGCTAGGGAATGAGCAGTTCTTC
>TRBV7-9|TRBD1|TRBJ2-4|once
CASSSGQGNIQYF
TGTGCCAGCAGCTCGGGACAGGGAAACATTCAGTACTTC
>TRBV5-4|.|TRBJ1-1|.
CASSRLQGGNTEAFF
TGTGCCAGCAGCAGGCTCCAGGGCGGGAACACTGAAGCTTTCTTT
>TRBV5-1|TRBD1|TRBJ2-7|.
CASSSTGTGGEQYF
TGCGCCAGCAGCTCCACCGGGACAGGAGGCGAGCAGTACTTC
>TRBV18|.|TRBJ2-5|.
CASSLTEETQYF
TGTGCCAGCTCCTTAACGGAAGAGACCCAGTACTTC
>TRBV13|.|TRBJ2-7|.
CASSPLYEQYF
TGTGCCAGCAGCCCTCTCTACGAGCAGTACTTC
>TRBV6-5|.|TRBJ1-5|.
CASSPTGGIRMPQHF
TGTGCCAGCAGCCCGACAGGAGGCATTAGGATGCCCCAGCATTTT
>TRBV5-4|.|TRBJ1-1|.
CASSLAGEVYEAFF
TGTGCCAGCAGCTTGGCGGGAGAGGTGTATGAAGCTTTCTTT
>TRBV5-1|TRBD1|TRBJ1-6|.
CASSFAEGQGNSPLHF
TGCGCCAGCAGTTTCGCTGAAGGACAGGGTAATTCACCCCTCCACTTT
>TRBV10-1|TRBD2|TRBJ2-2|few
CASSEAGGPTGELFF
TGCGCCAGCAGTGAGGCGGGGGGGCCGACCGGGGAGCTGTTTTTT
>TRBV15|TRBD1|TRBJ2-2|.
CATDRTNTGELFF
TGTGCCACGGACAGGACGAACACCGGGGAGCTGTTTTTT
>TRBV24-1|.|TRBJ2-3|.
CATSEGRGDTDTQYF
TGTGCCACCAGTGAGGGGCGGGGAGACACAGATACGCAGTATTTT
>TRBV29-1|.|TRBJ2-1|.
CSAPRSSYNEQFF
TGCAGCGCCCCAAGGAGCTCCTACAATGAGCAGTTCTTC
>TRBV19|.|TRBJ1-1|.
CASSRPGASNTEAFF
TGTGCCAGTAGTCGGCCAGGGGCTTCGAACACTGAAGCTTTCTTT
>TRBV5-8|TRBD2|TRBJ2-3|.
CASSVSGGVLDTQYF
TGTGCCAGCAGCGTTAGCGGGGGCGTTCTGGATACGCAGTATTTT
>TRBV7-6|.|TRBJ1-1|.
CASSWRENTEAFF
TGTGCCAGCAGCTGGAGAGAGAACACTGAAGCTTTCTTT
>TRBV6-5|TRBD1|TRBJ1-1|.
CASRETWDRGEAFF
TGTGCCAGCAGGGAGACATGGGACAGGGGTGAAGCTTTCTTT
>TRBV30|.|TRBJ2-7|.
CAWNPGQSYEQYF
TGTGCCTGGAACCCGGGACAAAGCTACGAGCAGTACTTC
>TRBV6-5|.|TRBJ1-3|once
CASSYSNEGGNTIYF
TGTGCCAGCAGTTACTCGAACGAGGGCGGAAACACCATATATTTT
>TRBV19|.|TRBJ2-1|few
CASSISGPEQFF
TGTGCCAGTAGTATCTCCGGTCCTGAGCAGTTCTTC
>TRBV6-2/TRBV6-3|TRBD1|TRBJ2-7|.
CASSSTGTGSLAEQYF
TGTGCCAGCAGCTCCACCGGGACAGGGTCCTTAGCCGAGCAGTACTTC
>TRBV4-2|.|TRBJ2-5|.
CASSRIFRRDSSFAETQYF
TGTGCCAGCAGCCGCATATTCCGGCGGGACAGCTCCTTCGCGGAGACCCAGTACTTC
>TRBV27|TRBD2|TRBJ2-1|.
CASSVTSGAVNEQFF
TGTGCCAGCAGTGTTACTAGCGGGGCAGTAAATGAGCAGTTCTTC
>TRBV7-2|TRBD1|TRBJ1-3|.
CASSLASGGSGNTIYF
TGTGCCAGCAGCTTAGCTTCAGGGGGCTCTGGAAACACCATATATTTT
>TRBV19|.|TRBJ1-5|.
CASARTGNQPQHF
TGTGCCAGTGCGCGAACAGGGAATCAGCCCCAGCATTTT
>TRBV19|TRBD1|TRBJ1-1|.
CASSSLAGTVLNTEAFF
TGTGCCAGTAGTTCCTTGGCGGGGACAGTTTTGAACACTGAAGCTTTCTTT
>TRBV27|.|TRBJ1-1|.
CASILYRSNLPEAFF
TGTGCCAGCATCCTATATCGAAGCAATCTCCCTGAAGCTTTCTTT
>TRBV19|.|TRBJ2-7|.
CASTPRFSSYEQYF
TGTGCCAGTACCCCAAGATTTAGCTCCTACGAGCAGTACTTC
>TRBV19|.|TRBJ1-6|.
CASSIRGDGYNSPLHF
TGTGCCAGTAGTATTCGGGGGGACGGCTATAATTCACCCCTCCACTTT
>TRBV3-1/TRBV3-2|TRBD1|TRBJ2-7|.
CASSPFRQGSSYEQYF
TGTGCCAGCAGCCCTTTTCGACAGGGAAGCTCCTACGAGCAGTACTTC
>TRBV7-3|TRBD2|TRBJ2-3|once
CASSLSQRGGLDTQYF
TGTGCCAGCAGCTTATCACAGCGGGGGGGCCTAGATACGCAGTATTTT
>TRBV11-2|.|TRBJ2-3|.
CASSLDRVDTQYF
TGTGCCAGCAGCTTAGATAGAGTGGATACGCAGTATTTT